The 12 T cell receptor beta chains below were found in one sample sequenced in a study of cytomegalovirus exposure and HLA in healthy donors. This table comes from immunoSEQ multiplex PCR, and its TCRdb copy is limited to in-frame clones, with some not included. The table shows 35,000 to 50,000 clones, with 80% to 95% occurring only once. Source material: PBMCs. The receptor source for this set is a woman aged 18-29 years in good health and CMV-seronegative.

This chain uses TRBV6-5 with TRBJ2-1, with D uncertain. V lost 2 bases and J 3 bases, leaving 8 bases between the germline ends. Germline CDR1 reads MNHEY; CDR2 reads SVGAGI. This CDR3 has 14 amino acids. CDR3 amino acids: CASSYNVNYNEQFF. The CDR3 nucleotides read TGTGCCAGCAGTTACAATGTTAACTACAATGAGCAGTTCTTC.

This clone was counted a few times. This chain links TRBV5-1 with TRBJ2-7; 7 bases line up with TRBD2. J was trimmed by 2 bases and V by 5 bases; bases with no gene match: 10. This CDR3 comprises 15 residues. CDR1 and CDR2 from the germline V gene are SGHRS and YFSETQ. CDR3: CASRVTSSLTYEQYF. Here the CDR3 DNA reads TGCGCCAGCAGAGTGACTAGCTCCTTAACCTACGAGCAGTACTTC.

V usage is TRBV6-1 and J usage is TRBJ2-3; D uncertain. The CDR3 consists of 12 residues. The V and J ends lost 0 bases and 7 bases respectively, with 5 bases between them. Germline-derived CDR1 and CDR2 are MNHNS and SASEGT. In DNA form, the CDR3 reads TGTGCCAGCAGTGAAGCGACTTATACGCAGTATTTT. Protein: CASSEATYTQYF.

This clone was seen a single time. This sequence joins TRBV4-2 and TRBJ1-2; 11 bases line up with TRBD1. Germline V gene lookup returns CDR1 LGHNA and CDR2 YNFKEQ. The V gene end was trimmed by 1 base and the J gene end by 6 bases; junction bases not matched to a gene: 4. The CDR3 consists of 15 residues. The CDR3 DNA is TGTGCCAGCAGCCAAGTGGACAGGGGGCTGGATGGCTACACCTTC. It yields the protein CASSQVDRGLDGYTF.

The chain joins TRBV6-5 to TRBJ1-1; 7 bases match TRBD1. CDR3 length: 14 amino acids. The ends lost 6 bases at V and 4 bases at J; junction bases unmatched: 8. Germline CDR1 MNHEY, CDR2 SVGAGI. The CDR3 loop reads CASSPRQGSTEAFF. The CDR3 region has the DNA TGTGCCAGCAGCCCACGACAGGGAAGCACTGAAGCTTTCTTT.

The chain uses TRBV27 and TRBJ1-5, with TRBD1 as a possible D gene (6 bases). Germline V gene data show CDR1 as MNHEY and CDR2 as SMNVEV (reference sequence). V lost 2 bases and J lost 3, with 8 bases in between. CDR3 length: 14 residues. CDR3 in amino acids: CASSLQGNNQPQHF. CDR3 sequence (DNA): TGTGCCAGCAGTTTACAGGGGAACAATCAGCCCCAGCATTTT.

The chain is built from TRBV7-8 and TRBJ2-7; TRBD1 agrees at 9 bases. Germline V gene data show CDR1 as SGHVS and CDR2 as FQNEAQ. Trimming removed 0 bases from V and 4 bases from J; junction bases left unmatched: 7. The CDR3 spans 16 residues. The CDR3 loop is CASSLALTGQGYEQYF. The CDR3 coding sequence is TGTGCCAGCAGCTTAGCTTTAACGGGACAGGGTTACGAGCAGTACTTC.

This chain uses TRBV7-8 with TRBJ2-7; 15 bases fit TRBD2. Germline V gene sequence: CDR1 SGHVS, CDR2 FQNEAQ. V shed 5 bases, J shed 0 bases, and the junction held 11 bases outside the gene matches. The CDR3 covers 19 residues. The CDR3 sequence is CASSRKRTSGRAFSYEQYF. CDR3 nucleotide sequence: TGTGCCAGCAGCCGAAAGAGGACTAGCGGGAGGGCCTTCTCCTACGAGCAGTACTTC.

The genes are TRBV11-3 and TRBJ2-1; 8 bases line up with TRBD1. In germline, CDR1 is SGHNT, CDR2 YENEEA. V dropped 1 base and J dropped 2; count of bases not matched to a gene: 1. The CDR3 contains 15 residues. Here the CDR3 DNA reads TGTGCCAGCAGCTTAGGACAGGGGCCCTACAATGAGCAGTTCTTC. As protein: CASSLGQGPYNEQFF.

The chain recombines TRBV6-7 with TRBJ1-1, with D possibly matching TRBD1 (6 bases). TRBV6-7 is filed as an ORF, its function uncertain. V was pared by 7 bases and J by 4 bases, with 19 bases between. The CDR3 consists of 15 residues. The CDR3, as DNA: TGTGCCAGCATCCATTCCAGGGGACGTGGCACTGAAGCTTTCTTT. This translates into CASIHSRGRGTEAFF.

This chain uses TRBV11-3 with TRBJ2-1; 12 positions agree with TRBD2. Germline trimming cut 5 bases from V and 4 bases from J; bases unmatched to any gene: 3. Germline V gene data show CDR1 as SGHNT and CDR2 as YENEEA. This CDR3 spans 15 amino acids. The CDR3 DNA follows: TGTGCCAGCAGCAGACTAGCGGGGGCTTACAATGAGCAGTTCTTC. It translates to CASSRLAGAYNEQFF.

The V and J genes are TRBV6-1 and TRBJ1-4; 11 bases line up with TRBD1. Germline lookup yields CDR1 MNHNS and CDR2 SASEGT. CDR3 length equals 17 residues. J lost 3 bases, V lost 4 bases, and 7 bases had no gene match. CDR3 nucleotide sequence: TGTGCCAGCAGTGTCCGGGACAGGGGGATGGCTAATGAAAAACTGTTTTTT. This translates into CASSVRDRGMANEKLFF.